This T cell receptor (beta chain) was sequenced for a study of Graves' ophthalmopathy and Graves' hyperthyroidism. CDR1 is SGHDN and CDR2 is FVKESK in the germline V gene. Trimming cost V 4 bases and J 4 bases; bases outside gene matches: 6. This CDR3 comprises 14 residues. Amplified material comprised TCR beta CDR3 regions derived from RNA transcripts. The workflow started with a first-round RT-PCR run with HTBI primers and then moved on to a second-round multiplex PCR. TCRdb redid the calling of the multiplex PCR reads with MiXCR, one entry per CDR3 protein. The sample includes fewer than 650,000 distinct CDR3 sequences, 20% to 25% of them seen just once. This clonotype was seen a handful of times. Its antigen is unknown. Study findings and constraints: Progression of ophthalmopathy was predicted by the model with approximately 71% sensitivity and roughly 73% specificity. Ophthalmopathy could be told apart from stable hyperthyroidism by a 13-signature model (87.88% sensitivity, around 81% specificity).

J is TRBJ2-7 and V is TRBV14; 8 bases fit TRBD1. The sequenced sample consisted of peripheral blood. The sequence was obtained from a woman between 18 and 29 years old with stable Graves' hyperthyroidism. Some clones in this sample may be carry-over from other donors' samples. CDR3 sequence (DNA): TGTGCCAGCAGCCGCCGGGACAGGTGGTACGAGCAGTACTTC. It yields the protein CASSRRDRWYEQYF.